A single sample is the source of the 26 T cell receptor beta chains below, sequenced in a study of blood T cell repertoires in COVID-19. The method was immunoSEQ multiplex PCR; TCRdb's version includes in-frame clones alone and lacks a portion of them. The table lists hundreds of thousands of clones, about 90% of them singletons. Input material: peripheral blood. These receptors all come from a woman aged 40 to 50 who had recovered from COVID-19.

In DNA form, the CDR3 reads TGCAGCGTGGCCCCAGGTCCTCCAATCGAAAAACTGTTTTTT. It translates to CSVAPGPPIEKLFF. The gene calls are TRBV29-1 and TRBJ1-4, with D hard to call. The germline V and J ends were trimmed by 6 bases and 8 bases, with 19 bases remaining between them. This CDR3 is 14 amino acids long. Germline CDR1 and CDR2: SQVTM and ANQGSEA.

J is TRBJ2-1 and V is TRBV9; a weak D match, TRBD1 (6 bases). V dropped 4 bases and J dropped 0 bases, with 11 bases sitting between them. This CDR3 spans 15 amino acids. CDR1 and CDR2 from the germline V gene are SGDLS and YYNGEE. The CDR3 nucleotides read TGTGCCAGCAGCCAGGGGATCAGCTCCTACAATGAGCAGTTCTTC. This sequence encodes CASSQGISSYNEQFF.

The chain employs TRBV19 and TRBJ2-5; D uncertain. The V gene lost 2 bases and the J gene lost 5 bases, with 18 bases spanning the gap. CDR3 length: 16 amino acids. The germline V gene has CDR1 LNHDA and CDR2 SQIVND (reference sequence). The CDR3 bases are TGTGCCAGTAGTATAAGCTACCTCGCCGGTGCGGAGACCCAGTACTTC. It codes for CASSISYLAGAETQYF.

The chain has TRBV5-1 and TRBJ2-1, with 12 bases that match TRBD2. Losses at the gene ends were 0 bases for V and 5 bases for J; bases not matched to a gene: 6. Germline-derived CDR1 and CDR2 are SGHRS and YFSETQ. The length of the CDR3 is 17 residues. CDR3 amino acids: CASSLASLAGGHNEQFF. In DNA form, the CDR3 reads TGCGCCAGCAGCTTGGCATCTCTAGCGGGGGGGCACAATGAGCAGTTCTTC.

This chain links TRBV5-1 with TRBJ2-7, with 8 bases lining up with TRBD1. V lost 4 bases, J lost 6 bases, and 6 bases stayed unmatched. Germline V lookup: CDR1 SGHRS, CDR2 YFSETQ. This CDR3 is 13 amino acids long. As DNA, the CDR3 is TGCGCCAGCAGCATCGACAGGGGCGGCGAGCAGTACTTC. It specifies CASSIDRGGEQYF.

The sample holds a few counts of this clone. This chain links TRBV15 with TRBJ1-6; D is perhaps TRBD1 (6 bases). Trimming stripped 6 bases from V and 0 bases from J, with 12 bases between. This CDR3 region has 16 residues. Germline V lookup: CDR1 LNHNV, CDR2 YYDKDF (reference sequence). CDR3 DNA sequence: TGTGCCACCAGAGAAGACAGGAGCTCCTATAATTCACCCCTCCACTTT. Encoded protein: CATREDRSSYNSPLHF. The whole variable domain, filled in from reference TRBV15 and TRBJ1-6, reads DAMVIQNPRYQVTQFGKPVTLSCSQTLNHNVMYWYQQKSSQAPKLLFHYYDKDFNNEADTPDNFQSRRPNTSFCFLDIRSPGLGDTAMYLCATREDRSSYNSPLHFGNGTRLTVT.

The rearrangement joins TRBV3-1 (or the pseudogene TRBV3-2) to TRBJ1-6; 8 bases are shared with TRBD1. Germline V CDR1 and CDR2: LGHDT, YNNKEL (reference sequence). The CDR3 has 14 amino acids. Trimming removed 4 bases from V and 8 bases from J; junction bases left unmatched: 4. In nucleotides, the CDR3 is TGTGCCAGCAGCCTACAGGGGGACTATTCACCCCTCCACTTT. Its protein product is CASSLQGDYSPLHF.

The chain combines TRBV9 with TRBJ1-4; TRBD1 aligns across 7 bases. Germline V gives CDR1 SGDLS, CDR2 YYNGEE. V was pared by 0 bases and J by 8 bases, with 7 bases of the junction left unmatched. This CDR3 is built from 15 residues. This chain's CDR3 is CASSVGGGKSEKLFF. The DNA of the CDR3 is TGTGCCAGCAGCGTAGGAGGGGGCAAGTCGGAAAAACTGTTTTTT.

This chain joins TRBV7-9 and TRBJ1-4; a weak D match, TRBD1 (6 bases). The CDR3 contains 17 residues. Germline CDR1 SEHNR, CDR2 FQNEAQ (reference sequence). V was shortened by 7 bases and J by 0 bases, with 18 bases between the two germline ends. The CDR3 region has the DNA TGTGCCAGCACCCTAGGACCATGGACAGCAACTAATGAAAAACTGTTTTTT. Its protein is CASTLGPWTATNEKLFF.

The gene calls are TRBV19 and TRBJ1-5, with 11 positions matching TRBD1. The CDR3 covers 16 residues. Germline CDR1 and CDR2: LNHDA and SQIVND (reference sequence). V lost 7 bases, J lost 4 bases, and 9 bases stayed unmatched. The CDR3 nucleotides are TGTGCCAGTACTATTGGGGACAGGGGGGATAATCAGCCCCAGCATTTT. Translating gives CASTIGDRGDNQPQHF. Full variable domain (remainder filled in from reference TRBV19 and TRBJ1-5): DGGITQSPKYLFRKEGQNVTLSCEQNLNHDAMYWYRQDPGQGLRLIYYSQIVNDFQKGDIAEGYSVSREKKESFPLTVTSAQKNPTAFYLCASTIGDRGDNQPQHFGDGTRLSIL.

The chain employs TRBV25-1 and TRBJ1-1; D is uncertain. This CDR3 comprises 12 residues. Between the trimmed V and J ends, which lost 4 bases and 8 bases, there was a span of 11 bases. Germline loops: CDR1 MGHDK, CDR2 SYGVNS. The CDR3 DNA sequence: TGTGCCAGCAGTGTGTGGGAGGGAGAAGCTTTCTTT. It specifies CASSVWEGEAFF.

The rearrangement uses TRBV10-3 and TRBJ2-7, with D maybe TRBD2 (5 bases). The CDR3 loop spans 13 amino acids. Germline loops: CDR1 ENHRY, CDR2 SYGVKD. The V end was cut by 9 bases, the J end by 5 bases, with 17 bases between. CDR3 in amino acids: CAMAEGPLDEQYF. CDR3 sequence (DNA): TGTGCCATGGCTGAGGGTCCTTTGGACGAGCAGTACTTC.

The chain has TRBV6-6 and TRBJ2-3; D is possibly TRBD2 (5 bases). The CDR3 runs to 14 residues. Germline CDR1 MNHNY, CDR2 SVGAGI (reference sequence). The germline V and J ends were trimmed by 8 bases and 7 bases, with 19 bases remaining between them. The DNA for the CDR3 is TGTGCCAGCTGTTGGACTGGTTCGCAAAATACGCAGTATTTT. Residues: CASCWTGSQNTQYF.

The J gene is TRBJ2-2, the V gene TRBV7-9, with D hard to call. CDR3 size: 15 residues. From germline, CDR1 is SEHNR and CDR2 FQNEAQ (reference sequence). Trimming cost V 2 bases and J 1 base, with 8 bases left between them. CDR3 protein: CASSLSPGNTGELFF. The CDR3 DNA reads TGTGCCAGCAGCTTAAGTCCAGGGAACACCGGGGAGCTGTTTTTT.

This chain joins TRBV6-5 and TRBJ2-1; 9 positions agree with TRBD1. This CDR3 comprises 15 residues. CDR1 and CDR2 from the germline V gene are MNHEY and SVGAGI. Trimming at V came to 4 bases and at J to 5 bases, leaving 6 bases not matched to a gene. CDR3 sequence: CASSFNRGPNNEQFF. CDR3 sequence (DNA): TGTGCCAGCAGTTTTAACAGGGGGCCTAACAATGAGCAGTTCTTC.

The J gene is TRBJ2-5, the V gene TRBV24-1, with a possible D match to TRBD1 (6 bases). The V end lost 9 bases, the J end lost 7 bases, and 23 bases lay between the germline ends. Germline V gene data show CDR1 as KGHDR and CDR2 as SFDVKD. The CDR3 is 15 amino acids. The CDR3 loop reads CATGDIYRALGTQYF. The DNA for the CDR3 is TGTGCCACCGGGGACATATACAGGGCGTTGGGGACCCAGTACTTC.

There are many counts of this clone. Other DNA sequences in this specimen translate into the identical CDR3. This chain uses TRBV4-1 with TRBJ2-7; D gene unclear. CDR3 length: 14 residues. V lost 0 bases, J lost 2 bases, and 8 bases lay in between. Per germline, CDR1 MGHRA and CDR2 YSYEKL. The CDR3 bases are TGCGCCAGCAGCCAAGACCCCAGGCCCTACGAGCAGTACTTC. Protein: CASSQDPRPYEQYF.

The genes are TRBV6-5 and TRBJ2-1; 10 bases fit TRBD2. CDR3 length equals 15 residues. The J segment lost 4 bases and the V segment lost 5 bases, leaving 5 bases of the junction unmatched. Germline V gene lookup returns CDR1 MNHEY and CDR2 SVGAGI. The CDR3, as DNA: TGTGCCAGCAGTCCTAGCGGGGGTTCATACAATGAGCAGTTCTTC. Its protein is CASSPSGGSYNEQFF.

This clone was detected ten times or more. The rearrangement uses TRBV11-2 and TRBJ2-7; TRBD1 matches 10 bases. V was pared by 4 bases and J by 2 bases, with 2 bases of the junction left unmatched. The CDR3 has 14 amino acids. Per the germline V gene, CDR1 is SGHAT and CDR2 is FQNNGV. CDR3 bases: TGTGCCAGCAGCTCCGGGACAGGGGCCTACGAGCAGTACTTC. Translated, it gives CASSSGTGAYEQYF.

A single count supports this clone. The V call is TRBV27, the J call TRBJ1-1, with D perhaps matching TRBD1 (5 bases). The V and J ends lost 5 bases and 4 bases respectively, with 23 bases between them. Per germline, CDR1 MNHEY and CDR2 SMNVEV (reference sequence). The CDR3 extends over 17 amino acids. The CDR3: CASSIGAGKSRGTEAFF. The CDR3, as DNA: TGTGCCAGCAGTATAGGGGCAGGGAAGTCAAGAGGCACTGAAGCTTTCTTT.

The chain couples TRBV9 to TRBJ1-2; perhaps TRBD1 as D (5 bases). Germline-derived CDR1 and CDR2 are SGDLS and YYNGEE. The CDR3 runs to 15 residues. Trimming stripped 0 bases from V and 4 bases from J, with 13 bases between. CDR3 nucleotide sequence: TGTGCCAGCAGCGTAGGATCAGGGCCGGGCTATGGCTACACCTTC. Translation gives CASSVGSGPGYGYTF.

This clone was detected only once. V usage is TRBV9 and J usage is TRBJ2-1; 14 bases align to TRBD2. The CDR3 is made up of 16 amino acids. Unmatched junction bases numbered 6, after V lost 0 bases and J lost 10 bases. Germline CDR1 and CDR2: SGDLS and YYNGEE. The CDR3 nucleotides read TGTGCCAGCAGCGTAGGGAAGACTAGCGGGGGGGTGGAGCAGTTCTTC. Translated, it gives CASSVGKTSGGVEQFF.

The rearrangement links TRBV30 to TRBJ2-7; D not certain. From germline, CDR1 is GTSNPN and CDR2 SVGIG (reference sequence). The CDR3 totals 12 residues. Trimming pared 1 base from V and 0 bases from J, leaving 4 bases between. The CDR3 sequence: CAWSDTSYEQYF. Written as DNA, the CDR3 is TGTGCCTGGAGTGACACCTCCTACGAGCAGTACTTC.

This chain connects TRBV5-8 to TRBJ1-6, with 8 bases matching TRBD1. The CDR3 extends over 17 amino acids. The V gene's germline CDR1 is SGHTS and CDR2 YDEGEE. With 0 bases clipped from V and 10 bases from J, the junction kept 12 bases outside the gene matches. The DNA for the CDR3 is TGTGCCAGCAGCTTGGCACCGGACAGGGTCGGAGACTCACCCCTCCACTTT. Protein: CASSLAPDRVGDSPLHF.

The chain combines TRBV7-8 with TRBJ1-2; possible D gene TRBD1, 5 bases. Germline CDR1 reads SGHVS; CDR2 reads FQNEAQ. V lost 7 bases and J lost 3, with 21 bases in between. The CDR3 spans 16 residues. The CDR3 here is CASTPGGFGEDYGYTF. In DNA form, the CDR3 reads TGTGCCAGCACCCCCGGGGGGTTCGGGGAGGACTATGGCTACACCTTC.

The chain joins TRBV4-1 to TRBJ2-1; D remains unclear. In germline, CDR1 is MGHRA, CDR2 YSYEKL. The V end was cut by 1 base, the J end by 8 bases, with 12 bases between. This CDR3 spans 14 amino acids. CDR3 sequence (DNA): TGCGCCAGCAGCCAAGTTTTGTGGAGCGATGAGCAGTTCTTC. Protein product: CASSQVLWSDEQFF.